The 27 T cell receptor beta chains given below trace back to one sample, sequenced in a study of response to subunit inactivated influenza vaccine. TCRdb analysed the RT-PCR reads with MiXCR anew, one entry per CDR3 protein. The sample contains about 540,000 distinct CDR3 sequences, roughly 23% of which appear only once. These data were also filed under a second study, of T cells expressing NK-cell markers. That study adds: The authors made TCR beta cDNA libraries by 5'RACE template switching. This switching added a universal primer site and UMIs.

Specimen: CD4+ T cells sorted from PBMCs, collected approximately 13 days after vaccination. The receptors were sampled from a middle-aged man who received an inactivated influenza vaccine.

The CDR3 is CASSVGGWEKLFF. For the CDR3, the DNA is TGCGCCAGCAGTGTGGGGGGCTGGGAAAAACTGTTTTTT. The chain carries TRBV10-2 and TRBJ1-4; D is perhaps TRBD1 (6 bases). The germline gives CDR1 WSHSY, CDR2 SAAADI. This CDR3 has 13 residues. The germline V and J ends were trimmed by 4 bases and 8 bases, with 11 bases remaining between them.

V is TRBV20-1 and J is TRBJ2-7; the match to TRBD2 covers 10 bases. The germline gives CDR1 DFQATT, CDR2 SNEGSKA (reference sequence). Trimming at V came to 2 bases and at J to 4 bases, leaving 8 bases not matched to a gene. The CDR3 totals 15 residues. CDR3 sequence (DNA): TGCAGTGCTAGAATGATCGGGACTAGCGTATACGAGCAGTACTTC. This codes for CSARMIGTSVYEQYF.

The chain combines TRBV15 with TRBJ2-3; unclear D gene. CDR1 is LNHNV, CDR2 YYDKDF, per germline (reference sequence). The V and J ends lost 1 base and 2 bases respectively, with 19 bases between them. CDR3 size: 18 residues. As DNA, the CDR3 is TGTGCCACCAGCAGAGGCTATATGGTTTTCCTCGACACAGATACGCAGTATTTT. This gives the protein CATSRGYMVFLDTDTQYF.

The chain recombines TRBV5-1 with TRBJ2-1; D might be TRBD1 or TRBD2, each matching 6 bases. V lost 0 bases and J 12 bases, leaving 16 bases between the germline ends. Per germline, CDR1 SGHRS and CDR2 YFSETQ. The CDR3 extends over 14 amino acids. The CDR3 coding sequence is TGCGCCAGCAGCTTGGTAGCACAGGGTAGCGGGCAGTTCTTC. Its protein product is CASSLVAQGSGQFF.

This clonotype has a handful of counts. This sequence joins TRBV5-1 and TRBJ1-5, with 7 bases lining up with TRBD1. Germline assignment: CDR1 SGHRS and CDR2 YFSETQ. Germline trimming cut 5 bases from V and 6 bases from J; bases unmatched to any gene: 5. The CDR3 is 13 amino acids. The CDR3 loop reads CASSLTGLQPQHF. The CDR3 nucleotides are TGCGCCAGCAGTCTGACAGGGCTTCAGCCCCAGCATTTT.

The chain employs TRBV5-1 and TRBJ2-3; D unclear. The CDR3 consists of 16 residues. Per the germline V gene, CDR1 is SGHRS and CDR2 is YFSETQ. The V and J ends lost 0 bases and 1 base respectively, with 12 bases between them. CDR3: CASSLAAVRGTDTQYF. The CDR3 coding sequence is TGCGCCAGCAGCTTGGCGGCGGTCCGGGGCACAGATACGCAGTATTTT.

The chain recombines TRBV7-9 with TRBJ1-1; 8 bases map to TRBD1. V was pared by 6 bases and J by 5 bases, with 2 bases of the junction left unmatched. The CDR3 extends over 12 amino acids. Germline CDR1 is SEHNR and CDR2 is FQNEAQ (reference sequence). CDR3 coding DNA: TGTGCCAGCAGTTGGACAGGGACTGAAGCTTTCTTT. Encoded protein: CASSWTGTEAFF.

This clonotype was picked up one time. The genes are TRBV7-9 and TRBJ2-4, with 7 positions matching TRBD1. This CDR3 is built from 12 residues. Germline V lookup: CDR1 SEHNR, CDR2 FQNEAQ (reference sequence). J gave up 7 bases and V 5 bases, and 2 bases lay outside the gene matches. In DNA form, the CDR3 reads TGTGCCAGCAGCGTACAGGGGAACATTCAGTACTTC. Amino acids: CASSVQGNIQYF.

On this clonotype itself: A junction end diverges from the germline sequence, so it may reflect a read error. V and J are TRBV29-1 and TRBJ1-1; D is unresolved. CDR3 size: 10 residues. Germline-derived CDR1 and CDR2 are SQVTM and ANQGSEA. CDR3 protein: CSVEFSREVF. As DNA, the CDR3 is TGCAGCGTTGAATTTTCCCGGGAGGTGTTT.

The chain is built from TRBV15 and TRBJ1-5; D may be TRBD1 (6 bases). Between the trimmed V and J ends, which lost 5 bases and 1 base, there was a span of 9 bases. CDR1 and CDR2 from the germline V gene are LNHNV and YYDKDF (reference sequence). The CDR3 covers 14 residues. CDR3 sequence reads: CATSATGSNQPQHF. CDR3 DNA: TGTGCCACCAGCGCAACAGGGAGCAATCAGCCCCAGCATTTT.

This clonotype has a count of ten or more. This chain joins TRBV4-3 and TRBJ2-7, with D perhaps TRBD1 (6 bases). The V and J ends lost 0 bases and 2 bases respectively, with 14 bases between them. CDR3 length equals 16 residues. CDR1 LGHNA and CDR2 YSLEER come from the germline V gene. The CDR3 sequence: CASSQEGNRAPYEQYF. DNA of the CDR3: TGCGCCAGCAGCCAAGAAGGCAACAGGGCTCCCTACGAGCAGTACTTC.

This clonotype was observed a few times. One end of the junction does not line up with germline, which may come from a read error. The chain has TRBV7-2 and TRBJ2-5; 16 nucleotides match TRBD2. In germline, CDR1 is SGHTA, CDR2 FQGNSA. This CDR3 comprises 15 residues. In DNA form, the CDR3 reads TGTGCCAGCAGCTTAGATGGGACTAGCGGGAGGGAAACACACTTC. Amino acids: CASSLDGTSGRETHF.

This clonotype was counted many times. The chain uses TRBV4-3 and TRBJ2-6; D might be TRBD2 (5 bases). V lost 0 bases, J lost 0 bases, and 12 bases lay in between. CDR3 size: 18 residues. Germline CDR1 LGHNA, CDR2 YSLEER. As DNA, the CDR3 is TGCGCCAGCAGCCAAGACGAGGGCCCCCTCTCTGGGGCCAACGTCCTGACTTTC. Residues: CASSQDEGPLSGANVLTF.

The chain uses TRBV5-1 and TRBJ1-1; the match to TRBD1 covers 8 bases. Trimming took 4 bases from V and 2 from J; bases not matched to a gene: 13. CDR1 and CDR2 from the germline V gene are SGHRS and YFSETQ. The CDR3 is 17 amino acids. The CDR3 region is CASSNVLDRGTNTEAFF. The CDR3 nucleotides read TGCGCCAGCAGCAATGTTTTAGACAGGGGTACAAACACTGAAGCTTTCTTT. Looking up the rest from reference TRBV5-1 and TRBJ1-1 gives the full variable domain: KAGVTQTPRYLIKTRGQQVTLSCSPISGHRSVSWYQQTPGQGLQFLFEYFSETQRNKGNFPGRFSGRQFSNSRSEMNVSTLELGDSALYLCASSNVLDRGTNTEAFFGQGTRLTVV.

This clonotype showed up just a few times. The chain employs TRBV29-1 and TRBJ1-5; tentatively, D is TRBD1 (6 bases). Trimming took off 4 bases at V and 5 bases at J, with 9 bases between the two ends. The CDR3 extends over 12 amino acids. Germline-derived CDR1 and CDR2 are SQVTM and ANQGSEA. The CDR3 sequence is CSVGDKDQPQHF. As DNA, the CDR3 is TGCAGCGTTGGGGACAAAGATCAGCCCCAGCATTTT.

This clonotype appeared a few times. A junction boundary mismatches the germline segment, possibly from a read error. This chain connects TRBV2 to TRBJ2-7; D gene unclear. The CDR3 sequence is 16 residues long. Germline CDR1 reads SNHLY; CDR2 reads FYNNEI. CDR3 in DNA: TGTGCCAGCAGTTTTATGCCCCGAACCTCCTCCCACGAGCAGTACTTC. It translates to CASSFMPRTSSHEQYF.

The rearrangement uses TRBV20-1 and TRBJ2-5; D possibly corresponds to TRBD1 (7 bases). The germline V gene encodes CDR1 DFQATT and CDR2 SNEGSKA (reference sequence). The CDR3 sequence is 14 residues long. V lost 6 bases to trimming and J lost 5 bases, with 19 bases between them. The CDR3 region has the DNA TGCAGTGCGGTCAGGGGGGCCGGACGGGAGACCCAGTACTTC. The encoded protein is CSAVRGAGRETQYF.

V usage is TRBV5-4 and J usage is TRBJ2-7; tentative D call: TRBD1 (5 bases). V was trimmed by 4 bases and J by 0 bases, leaving 14 bases between them. CDR3 length equals 15 residues. The V gene's germline CDR1 is SGHNT and CDR2 YYREEE (reference sequence). The CDR3 spells CASSADSHSSYEQYF. In DNA, the CDR3 is TGTGCCAGCAGCGCAGACAGCCATAGCTCCTACGAGCAGTACTTC.

The V call is TRBV28, the J call TRBJ2-1; tentative D call: TRBD1 (5 bases). Trimming took 7 bases from V and 9 from J, leaving 16 bases between them. Germline CDR1 MDHEN, CDR2 SYDVKM. The CDR3 is 13 residues long. CDR3 sequence (DNA): TGTGCCAGCACCACCTCGGGCAGGGTTGAGCAGTTCTTC. This encodes CASTTSGRVEQFF.

This rearrangement joins TRBV27 to TRBJ2-5; 11 bases are a match to TRBD2. Germline lookup yields CDR1 MNHEY and CDR2 SMNVEV (reference sequence). The length of the CDR3 is 15 residues. J was trimmed by 4 bases and V by 8 bases; bases with no gene match: 9. Written as DNA, the CDR3 is TGTGCCAGCTTTTGGACTAGCGGGCGTGGAGAGACCCAGTACTTC. It yields the protein CASFWTSGRGETQYF.

CDR3 DNA sequence: TGTGCCAGCAGCCAACCTACGACAGGTTCTCGGGAAAAACTGTTTTTT. It translates to CASSQPTTGSREKLFF. The rearrangement links TRBV3-1 to TRBJ1-4, with a tentative D call TRBD1 (6 bases). Trimming left V 2 bases short and J 8 bases short, with 18 bases between. The CDR3 runs to 16 residues. CDR1 and CDR2 from the germline V gene are LGHDT and YNNKEL (reference sequence). The full variable domain, with the rest looked up from reference TRBV3-1 and TRBJ1-4, is DTAVSQTPKYLVTQMGNDKSIKCEQNLGHDTMYWYKQDSKKFLKIMFSYNNKELIINETVPNRFSPKSPDKAHLNLHINSLELGDSAVYFCASSQPTTGSREKLFFGSGTQLSVL.

This clonotype was seen a few times. This chain connects TRBV12-3 or TRBV12-4 to TRBJ2-7; D unresolved. The CDR3 runs to 15 residues. With 8 bases removed from V and 0 bases from J, the gap between germline ends came to 17 bases. The CDR3 is CASGLTGRSSYEQYF. DNA for the CDR3: TGTGCCAGCGGGTTGACGGGCCGGAGCTCCTACGAGCAGTACTTC.

This clonotype was seen at least ten times. This chain connects TRBV4-3 to TRBJ2-2; D perhaps matches TRBD2 (5 bases). Trimming pared 1 base from V and 6 bases from J, leaving 9 bases between. Looked up from germline, CDR1 is LGHNA and CDR2 is YSLEER. The CDR3 runs 14 residues. The CDR3, as DNA: TGCGCCAGCAGCCAAGGAGGGTCGGCCGGGGAGCTGTTTTTT. Protein: CASSQGGSAGELFF.

The V call is TRBV14, the J call TRBJ2-1; 12 positions agree with TRBD2. Per germline, CDR1 SGHDN and CDR2 FVKESK. V trimming: 1 base; J trimming: 0 bases; junction bases outside the gene matches: 4. The CDR3 has 18 residues. This CDR3 is CASSQATTSGSSYNEQFF. The CDR3 nucleotides are TGTGCCAGCAGCCAAGCGACGACTAGCGGGAGCTCCTACAATGAGCAGTTCTTC. The full variable domain, in which reference TRBV14 and TRBJ2-1 provide the parts outside the CDR3, is EAGVTQFPSHSVIEKGQTVTLRCDPISGHDNLYWYRRVMGKEIKFLLHFVKESKQDESGMPNNRFLAERTGGTYSTLKVQPAELEDSGVYFCASSQATTSGSSYNEQFFGPGTRLTVL.

This clonotype was found a few times. Here the CDR3 reads CASSAQLGQGSTDTQYF. The CDR3 DNA follows: TGTGCCAGCAGCGCGCAACTGGGACAGGGGAGCACAGATACGCAGTATTTT. The V call is TRBV7-8, the J call TRBJ2-3, with 10 bases matching TRBD1. The length of the CDR3 is 17 residues. Germline CDR1 reads SGHVS; CDR2 reads FQNEAQ. J gave up 0 bases and V 5 bases, and 8 bases lay outside the gene matches. The full variable domain, its missing parts supplied by reference TRBV7-8 and TRBJ2-3, is GAGVSQSPRYKVAKRGQDVALRCDPISGHVSLFWYQQALGQGPEFLTYFQNEAQLDKSGLPSDRFFAERPEGSVSTLKIQRTQQEDSAVYLCASSAQLGQGSTDTQYFGPGTRLTVL.

The chain carries TRBV7-8 and TRBJ1-1; a possible D gene is TRBD1 (6 bases). V shed 1 base and J shed 8 bases, with 11 bases lying between them. CDR1 is SGHVS, CDR2 FQNEAQ, per germline. The CDR3 consists of 13 residues. The CDR3: CASSLGDIPEAFF. CDR3 sequence (DNA): TGTGCCAGCAGCTTAGGGGACATCCCAGAAGCTTTCTTT.

The chain carries TRBV25-1 and TRBJ1-4, with 7 bases matching TRBD1. V lost 5 bases, J lost 1 base, and 10 bases stayed unmatched. The CDR3 contains 17 residues. In germline, CDR1 is MGHDK, CDR2 SYGVNS. CDR3 residues: CASSSSTGLGTNEKLFF. Written as DNA, the CDR3 is TGTGCCAGCAGTTCGTCGACAGGGCTGGGAACTAATGAAAAACTGTTTTTT.